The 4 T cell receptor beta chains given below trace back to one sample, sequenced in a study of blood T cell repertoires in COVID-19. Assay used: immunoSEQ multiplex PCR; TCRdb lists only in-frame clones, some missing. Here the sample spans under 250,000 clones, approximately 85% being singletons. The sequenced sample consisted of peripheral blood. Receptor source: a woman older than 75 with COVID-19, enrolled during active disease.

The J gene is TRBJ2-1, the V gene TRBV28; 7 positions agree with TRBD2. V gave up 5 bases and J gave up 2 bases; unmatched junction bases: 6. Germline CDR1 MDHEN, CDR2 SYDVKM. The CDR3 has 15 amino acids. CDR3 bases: TGTGCCAGCAGTACCAGCGGGGCCCCCTACAATGAGCAGTTCTTC. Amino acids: CASSTSGAPYNEQFF.

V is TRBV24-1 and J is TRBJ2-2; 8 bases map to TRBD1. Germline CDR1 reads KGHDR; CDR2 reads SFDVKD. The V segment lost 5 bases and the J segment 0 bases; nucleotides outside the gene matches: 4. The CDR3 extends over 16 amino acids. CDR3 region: CATSGRTGPNTGELFF. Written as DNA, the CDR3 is TGTGCCACCAGTGGGAGGACAGGGCCGAACACCGGGGAGCTGTTTTTT.

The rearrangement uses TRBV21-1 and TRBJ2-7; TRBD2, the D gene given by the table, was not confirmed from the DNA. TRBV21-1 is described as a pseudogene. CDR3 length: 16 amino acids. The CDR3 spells CASSKGASGLAVEQYV. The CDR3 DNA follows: TGTGCCAGCAGCAAAGGGGCCTCGGGACTAGCTGTCGAGCAGTACGTC.

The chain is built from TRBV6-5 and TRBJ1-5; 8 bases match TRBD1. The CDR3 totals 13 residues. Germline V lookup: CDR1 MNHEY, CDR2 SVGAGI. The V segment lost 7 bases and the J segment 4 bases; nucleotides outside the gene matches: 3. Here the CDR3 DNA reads TGTGCCAGCAAAGGACAGGGAAATCAGCCCCAGCATTTT. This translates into CASKGQGNQPQHF.